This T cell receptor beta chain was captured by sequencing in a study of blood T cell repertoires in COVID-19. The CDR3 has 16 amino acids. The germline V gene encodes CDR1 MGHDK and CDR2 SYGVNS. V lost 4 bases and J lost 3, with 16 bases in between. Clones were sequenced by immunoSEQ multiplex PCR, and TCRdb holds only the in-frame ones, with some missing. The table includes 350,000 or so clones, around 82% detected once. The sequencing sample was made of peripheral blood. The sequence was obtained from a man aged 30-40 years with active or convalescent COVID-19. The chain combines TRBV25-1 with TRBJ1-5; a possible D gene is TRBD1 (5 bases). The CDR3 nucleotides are TGTGCCAGCAGTGCCATTGACAGAGGCTTCAATCAGCCCCAGCATTTT. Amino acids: CASSAIDRGFNQPQHF.